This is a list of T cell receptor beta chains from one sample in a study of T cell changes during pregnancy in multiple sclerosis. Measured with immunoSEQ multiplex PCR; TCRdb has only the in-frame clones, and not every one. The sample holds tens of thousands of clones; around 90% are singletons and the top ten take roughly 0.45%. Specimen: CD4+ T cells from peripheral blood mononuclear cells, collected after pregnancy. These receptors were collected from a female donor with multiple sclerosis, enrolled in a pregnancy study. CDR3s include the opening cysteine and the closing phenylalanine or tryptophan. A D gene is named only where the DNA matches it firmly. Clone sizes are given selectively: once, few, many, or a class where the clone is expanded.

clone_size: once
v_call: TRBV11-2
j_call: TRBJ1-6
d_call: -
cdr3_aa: CASSLDRRSSYNSPLHF
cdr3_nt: TGTGCCAGCAGCTTAGATCGGAGGAGCTCCTATAATTCACCCCTCCACTTT

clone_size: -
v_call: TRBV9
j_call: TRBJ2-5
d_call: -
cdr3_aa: CASSVAPGGQETQYF
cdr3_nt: TGTGCCAGCAGCGTAGCCCCAGGTGGGCAAGAGACCCAGTACTTC

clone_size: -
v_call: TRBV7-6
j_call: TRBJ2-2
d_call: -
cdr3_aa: CASSLQANTGELFF
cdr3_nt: TGTGCCAGCAGCTTACAGGCCAACACCGGGGAGCTGTTTTTT

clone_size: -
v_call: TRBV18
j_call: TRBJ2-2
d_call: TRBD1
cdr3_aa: CASSPNDRGPNTGELFF
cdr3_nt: TGTGCCAGCTCACCGAACGACAGGGGGCCGAACACCGGGGAGCTGTTTTTT

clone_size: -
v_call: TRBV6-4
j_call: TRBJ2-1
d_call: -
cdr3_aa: CASSAGLAGEQFF
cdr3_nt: TGTGCCAGCAGTGCCGGTCTGGCGGGGGAGCAGTTCTTC

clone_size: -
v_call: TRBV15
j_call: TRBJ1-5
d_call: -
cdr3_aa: CATSRVLAMRIGNQPQHF
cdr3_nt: TGTGCCACCAGCAGAGTCCTAGCAATGAGAATTGGCAATCAGCCCCAGCATTTT

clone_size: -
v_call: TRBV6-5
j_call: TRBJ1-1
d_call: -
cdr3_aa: CASSQYRDFAEAFF
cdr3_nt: TGTGCCAGCAGTCAATACAGGGATTTCGCTGAAGCTTTCTTT

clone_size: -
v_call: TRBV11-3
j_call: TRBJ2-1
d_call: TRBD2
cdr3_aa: CASSPGPLAGPYNEQFF
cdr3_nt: TGTGCCAGCAGCCCAGGCCCCCTAGCGGGGCCATACAATGAGCAGTTCTTC

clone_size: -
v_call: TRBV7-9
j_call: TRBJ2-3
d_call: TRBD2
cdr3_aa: CASSTRLAGALPDTQYF
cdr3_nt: TGTGCCAGCAGCACTAGACTAGCGGGGGCCCTCCCAGATACGCAGTATTTT

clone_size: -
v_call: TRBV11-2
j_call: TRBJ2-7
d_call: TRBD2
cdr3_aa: CASSPKTSGRAYEQYF
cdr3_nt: TGTGCCAGCAGCCCTAAAACTAGCGGGAGGGCCTACGAGCAGTACTTC

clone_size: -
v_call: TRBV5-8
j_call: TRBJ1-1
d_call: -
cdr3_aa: CASSLYQGISEAFF
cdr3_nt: TGTGCCAGCAGCTTGTATCAGGGGATAAGTGAAGCTTTCTTT

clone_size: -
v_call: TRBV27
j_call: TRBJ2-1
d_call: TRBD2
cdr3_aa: CASSLVAGYEQFF
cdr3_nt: TGTGCCAGCAGTCTAGTAGCGGGCTATGAGCAGTTCTTC

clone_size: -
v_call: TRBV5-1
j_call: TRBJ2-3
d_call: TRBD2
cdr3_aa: CASSLEGTSGGTQYF
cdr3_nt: TGCGCCAGCAGCTTGGAGGGAACTAGCGGAGGTACGCAGTATTTT

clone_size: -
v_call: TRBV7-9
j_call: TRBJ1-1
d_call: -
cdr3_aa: CASSNSGIPEAFF
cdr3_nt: TGTGCCAGCAGCAACTCAGGGATACCTGAAGCTTTCTTT

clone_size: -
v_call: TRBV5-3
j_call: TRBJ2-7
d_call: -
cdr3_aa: CARSYFEQYF
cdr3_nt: TGTGCCAGAAGTTATTTCGAGCAGTACTTC

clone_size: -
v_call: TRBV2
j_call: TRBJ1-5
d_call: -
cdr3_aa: CASSQQGSDQPQHF
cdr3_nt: TGTGCCAGCAGCCAACAGGGTAGTGATCAGCCCCAGCATTTT

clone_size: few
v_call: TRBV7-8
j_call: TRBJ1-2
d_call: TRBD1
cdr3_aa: CASSFDRGANYGYTF
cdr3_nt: TGTGCCAGCAGCTTTGACAGGGGGGCTAACTATGGCTACACCTTC

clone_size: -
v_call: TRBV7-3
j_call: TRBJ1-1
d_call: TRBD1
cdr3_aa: CASSLENRQGAEAFF
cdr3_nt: TGTGCCAGCAGCTTAGAAAATCGACAGGGTGCTGAAGCTTTCTTT

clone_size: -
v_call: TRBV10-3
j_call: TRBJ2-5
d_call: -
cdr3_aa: CAISTGYQETQYF
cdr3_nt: TGTGCCATCAGTACAGGGTACCAAGAGACCCAGTACTTC

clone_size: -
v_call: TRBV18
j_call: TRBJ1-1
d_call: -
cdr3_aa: CASSPKAGSEAFF
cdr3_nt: TGTGCCAGCTCACCGAAGGCCGGGTCTGAAGCTTTCTTT

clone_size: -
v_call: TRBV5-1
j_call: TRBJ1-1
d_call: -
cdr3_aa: CASSLGQAMNTEAFF
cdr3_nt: TGCGCCAGCAGCTTGGGACAGGCCATGAACACTGAAGCTTTCTTT

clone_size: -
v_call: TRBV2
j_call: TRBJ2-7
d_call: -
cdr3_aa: CASSGITVYEQYF
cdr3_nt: TGTGCCAGCAGTGGTATTACTGTATACGAGCAGTACTTC

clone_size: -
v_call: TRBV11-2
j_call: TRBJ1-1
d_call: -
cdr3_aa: CASSLTAGQTEAFF
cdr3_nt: TGTGCCAGCAGCCTCACCGCAGGGCAAACTGAAGCTTTCTTT

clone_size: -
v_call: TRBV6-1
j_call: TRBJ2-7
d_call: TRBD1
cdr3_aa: CASREPGTGYEQYF
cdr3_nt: TGTGCCAGCAGAGAACCGGGGACAGGCTACGAGCAGTACTTC

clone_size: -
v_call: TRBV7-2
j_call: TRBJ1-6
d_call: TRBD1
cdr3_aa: CASSLKGQGSGNSPLHF
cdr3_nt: TGTGCCAGCAGCTTAAAAGGACAGGGGTCGGGTAATTCACCCCTCCACTTT

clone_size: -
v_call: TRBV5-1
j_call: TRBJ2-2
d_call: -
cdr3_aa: CASSLDSNTGELFF
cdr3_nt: TGCGCCAGCAGCTTGGACTCTAACACCGGGGAGCTGTTTTTT

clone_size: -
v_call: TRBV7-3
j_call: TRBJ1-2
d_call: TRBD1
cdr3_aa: CASSLMTGEGYTF
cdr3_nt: TGTGCCAGCAGCTTAATGACAGGGGAGGGCTACACCTTC

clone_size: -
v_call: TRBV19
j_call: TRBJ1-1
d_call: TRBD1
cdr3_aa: CASSIGTGGAAEAFF
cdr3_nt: TGTGCCAGTAGTATAGGGACAGGGGGCGCCGCTGAAGCTTTCTTT

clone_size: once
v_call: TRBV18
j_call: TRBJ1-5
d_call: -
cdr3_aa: CASSEEGRFNQPQHF
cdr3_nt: TGTGCCAGCTCTGAAGAGGGCAGATTCAATCAGCCCCAGCATTTT

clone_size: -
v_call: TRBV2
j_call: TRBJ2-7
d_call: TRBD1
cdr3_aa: CASRRTGGPYEQYF
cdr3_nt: TGTGCCAGCAGAAGAACAGGGGGTCCCTACGAGCAGTACTTC

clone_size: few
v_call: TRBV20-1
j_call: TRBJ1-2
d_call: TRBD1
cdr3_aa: CSARTGGGYTF
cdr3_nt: TGCAGTGCGCGGACAGGGGGCGGCTACACCTTC

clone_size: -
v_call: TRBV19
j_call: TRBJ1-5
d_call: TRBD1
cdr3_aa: CASGQDLNQPQHF
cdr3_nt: TGTGCCTCCGGACAGGACCTCAATCAGCCCCAGCATTTT

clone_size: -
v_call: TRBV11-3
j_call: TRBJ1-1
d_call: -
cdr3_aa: CASSLQDNTEAFF
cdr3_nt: TGTGCCAGCAGTTTACAGGATAACACTGAAGCTTTCTTT

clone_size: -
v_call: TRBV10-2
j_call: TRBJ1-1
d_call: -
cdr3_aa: CASSDIERNTEAFF
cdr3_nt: TGCGCCAGCAGTGACATTGAGAGGAACACTGAAGCTTTCTTT

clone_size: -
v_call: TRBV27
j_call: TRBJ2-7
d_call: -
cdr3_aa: CASSPGGGHYEQYF
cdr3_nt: TGTGCCAGCAGCCCGGGGGGCGGACACTACGAGCAGTACTTC